This T cell receptor beta chain was profiled in a study of OX40 agonist ivuxolimab in advanced cancers. Study-level background: Ivuxolimab was a fully human IgG2 agonistic monoclonal antibody targeting the costimulatory receptor OX40 (CD134). Of the roughly 51 patients in dose escalation, some 20 had hepatocellular carcinoma, some 15 had melanoma, 9 had renal cell carcinoma and 9 had head and neck cancer. Prior anti-PD-1, anti-PD-L1 or anti-CTLA-4 therapy was permitted, and checkpoint inhibitors had been received by roughly 40% of dose-escalation patients. The paper covers the monotherapy dose-escalation part of the phase I ivuxolimab trial, which included N ≈ 54 patients. Intravenous ivuxolimab was administered to patients every 2 weeks at six dose levels: 0.01, 0.1, 0.3, 1.5, 3 and 10 mg/kg. Partial responses occurred in three dose-escalation patients: two with cutaneous melanoma and one with hepatocellular carcinoma. Peripheral TCRbeta sequencing aimed to test whether ivuxolimab altered TCR sequence diversity and caused clonal T-cell expansion. In the dose-escalation cohort, about four fifths of patients were male, and the mean age was roughly 60 years with a range of roughly 20 to 85. General conclusions and limits of the study: In the 0.1-3.0 mg/kg groups, partial responders had among the lowest normalized peripheral clonal expansion, particularly in CD8+ T cells. Low levels of normalized T-cell clonal expansion were also shown by some nonresponding patients. After ivuxolimab, CD8+ T cells had more expanded clones than CD4+ T cells on average. At doses of 0.1 to 3.0 mg/kg, clonal expansion of both CD4+ and CD8+ blood T cells was observed from baseline to week 6. Which antigens the clonally expanded peripheral T cells were specific for was not determined.

For sequencing of the TCRbeta CDR3 region, genomic DNA was extracted from the sorted cells. TCRbeta CDR3 regions were sequenced using the immunoSEQ Assay. Drawn from immuneACCESS, this table holds only the in-frame rearrangements with V and J called that TCRdb kept. Clones are partly lost; checked studies trace under half to an unresolved V gene and leave the rest unexplained. The sample has about 38,000 clones on record, about 92% of them singletons. Roughly 9% of the sample is held by the ten biggest clonotypes. A note on this clone: Its antigen target is currently unknown. Nothing much larger sits one base from this clone, and base qualities are not available.

The trial excluded patients who had a history of autoimmune disease or were on systemic immunosuppression. In every dose cohort, peripheral blood was drawn for TCR sequencing at baseline, cycle 4 day 1, and cycle 7 day 1. Samples came from an open-label, multicenter, first-in-human phase I dose-escalation trial of ivuxolimab. Adults with locally advanced or metastatic melanoma, renal cell, hepatocellular, or head and neck squamous cell carcinoma were enrolled in the trial. CD4+ and CD8+ T cells were sorted separately from peripheral blood before TCR sequencing. This receptor was taken from an adult with an advanced solid tumor such as melanoma, head and neck, liver or kidney cancer. The sample in question was CD4+ or CD8+ T cells sorted from blood, obtained in a trial of the OX40 agonist ivuxolimab.

This receptor has the CDR3 CASSSGGSSYEQYF. The bases are TGTGCCAGCAGCTCGGGCGGGAGCTCCTACGAGCAGTACTTC. The chain joins TRBV7-2 to TRBJ2-7; 7 bases in between match TRBD2. As encoded in the germline V gene, CDR1 is SGHTA while CDR2 is FQGNSA. From cysteine to phenylalanine, the CDR3 is 14 amino acids long. The kept DNA is CDR3 alone, 42 bases in frame from the first base. Trimming accounts for 4 bases at V and 0 bases at J, while the number of junction bases matched to no gene is 3. Outside the CDR3, residues come from the reference TRBV7-2 and TRBJ2-7 proteins, so the full variable domain is: GAGVSQSPSNKVTEKGKDVELRCDPISGHTALYWYRQSLGQGLEFLIYFQGNSAPDKSGLPSDRFSAERTGGSVSTLTIQRTQQEDSAVYLCASSSGGSSYEQYFGPGTRLTVT.